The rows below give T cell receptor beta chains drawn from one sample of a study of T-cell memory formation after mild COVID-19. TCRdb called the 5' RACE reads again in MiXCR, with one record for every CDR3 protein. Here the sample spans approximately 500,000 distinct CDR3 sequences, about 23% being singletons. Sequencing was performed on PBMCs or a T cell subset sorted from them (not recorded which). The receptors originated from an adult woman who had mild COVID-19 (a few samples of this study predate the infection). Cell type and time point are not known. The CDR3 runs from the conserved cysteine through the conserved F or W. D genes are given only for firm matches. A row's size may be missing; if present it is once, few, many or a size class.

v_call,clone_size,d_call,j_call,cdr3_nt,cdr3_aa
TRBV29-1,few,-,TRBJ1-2,TGCAGCGTTGAAGAGGACGGAATCTACACCTTC,CSVEEDGIYTF
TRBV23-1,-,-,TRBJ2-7,TGCGCCAGCAGTCTCAGTGGGGATCTCTCCTACGAGCAGTACTTC,CASSLSGDLSYEQYF
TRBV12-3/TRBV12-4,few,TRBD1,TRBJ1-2,TGTGCCAGCAGTTGGGGGACAGGGCCTAACTATGGCTACACCTTC,CASSWGTGPNYGYTF
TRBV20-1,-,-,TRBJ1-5,TGCAGTGCTTCTCCTCGGGGGAATAGCAATCAGCCCCAGCATTTT,CSASPRGNSNQPQHF
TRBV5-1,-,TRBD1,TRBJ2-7,TGCGCCAGCAGCCAGGGACAGGGGGTCGCTTACGAGCAGTACTTC,CASSQGQGVAYEQYF
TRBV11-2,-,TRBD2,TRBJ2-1,TGTGCCAGCAGCTGGACTAGCGGGGGCAATGAGCAGTTCTTC,CASSWTSGGNEQFF
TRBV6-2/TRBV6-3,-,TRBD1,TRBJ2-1,TGTGCCAGCACCCCCCACTATGGGGACAGAGTCTACAATGAGCAGTTCTTC,CASTPHYGDRVYNEQFF
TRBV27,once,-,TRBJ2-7,TGTGCCAGCAGAACGACACGAAACGAGCAGTACTTC,CASRTTRNEQYF
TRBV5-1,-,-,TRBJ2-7,TGCGCCAGCAGCTTGGAGCCCTTTTCCTACGAGCAGTACTTC,CASSLEPFSYEQYF
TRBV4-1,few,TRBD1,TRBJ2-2,TGCGCCAGCAGCCGAGGGACAGGGTGGGCCGGGGAGCTGTTTTTT,CASSRGTGWAGELFF
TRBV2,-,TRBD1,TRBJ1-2,TGTGCCAGCAGCCCCGTGACAGGGGGCTCCCCTTCTAACTATGGCTACACCTTC,CASSPVTGGSPSNYGYTF
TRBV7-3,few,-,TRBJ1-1,TGTGCCAGCAGCTTAACGGGATCAAGCATGAACACTGAAGCTTTCTTT,CASSLTGSSMNTEAFF
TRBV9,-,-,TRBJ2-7,TGTGCCAGCAGCGCTGGTATAGAGGCCTACGAGCAGTACTTC,CASSAGIEAYEQYF
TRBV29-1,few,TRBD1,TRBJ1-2,TGCAGCGTTGAAGATGCCCAGGGGGAGGGTAACTATGGCTACACCTTC,CSVEDAQGEGNYGYTF
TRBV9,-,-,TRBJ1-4,TGTGCCAGCAGCGTAGGCCCCACTAATGAAAAACTGTTTTTT,CASSVGPTNEKLFF
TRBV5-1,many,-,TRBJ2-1,TGCGCCAGCAGCTTGGAATTGACTAGTTATGTAGATGAGCAGTTCTTC,CASSLELTSYVDEQFF
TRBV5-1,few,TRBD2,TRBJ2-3,TGCGCCAGCAGCAGGACCCTAGCGGGGTACGGGAATACGCAGTATTTT,CASSRTLAGYGNTQYF
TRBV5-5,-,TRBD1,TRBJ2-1,TGTGCCAGCAGCCAAACCGCTACAGGGGTCTCCTACAATGAGCAGTTCTTC,CASSQTATGVSYNEQFF
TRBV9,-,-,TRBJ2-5,TGTGCCAGCAGCCCCCCCGGTGAGGGAGAGACCCAGTACTTC,CASSPPGEGETQYF
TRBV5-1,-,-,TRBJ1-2,TGCGCCAGCAGCTTGGCTCTGGGGAACTATGGCTACACCTTC,CASSLALGNYGYTF
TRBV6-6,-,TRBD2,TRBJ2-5,TGTGCCAGCAGTTACGCTAGCGGGGGCCAAGAGACCCAGTACTTC,CASSYASGGQETQYF
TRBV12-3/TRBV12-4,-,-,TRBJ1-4,TGTGCCAGCAGTTCGCTGCAGGGCGGTGAAAAACTGTTTTTT,CASSSLQGGEKLFF
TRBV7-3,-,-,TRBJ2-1,TGTGCCAGCAGCTTAATGGGCGGACCGGTAGCCAATGAGCAGTTCTTC,CASSLMGGPVANEQFF
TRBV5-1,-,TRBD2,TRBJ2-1,TGCGCCAGCAGCTCCACGGGACTACCAGGGAATGAGCAGTTCTTC,CASSSTGLPGNEQFF
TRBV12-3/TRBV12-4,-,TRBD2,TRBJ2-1,TGTGCCAGCAGTTTCGGACTAGCGGGGGGGCCCGTCAATGAGCAGTTCTTC,CASSFGLAGGPVNEQFF